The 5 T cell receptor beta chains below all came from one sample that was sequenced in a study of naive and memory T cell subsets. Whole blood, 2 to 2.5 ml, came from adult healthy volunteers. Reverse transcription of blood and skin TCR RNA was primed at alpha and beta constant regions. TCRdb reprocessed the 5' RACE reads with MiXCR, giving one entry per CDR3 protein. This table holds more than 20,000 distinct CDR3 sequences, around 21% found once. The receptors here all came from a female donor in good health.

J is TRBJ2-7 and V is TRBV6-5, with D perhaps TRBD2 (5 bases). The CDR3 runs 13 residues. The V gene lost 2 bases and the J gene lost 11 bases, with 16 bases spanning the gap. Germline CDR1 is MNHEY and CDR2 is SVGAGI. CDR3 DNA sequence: TGTGCCAGCAGTTACGGTTCGGTCGGGCGGGAGTACTTC. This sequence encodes CASSYGSVGREYF.

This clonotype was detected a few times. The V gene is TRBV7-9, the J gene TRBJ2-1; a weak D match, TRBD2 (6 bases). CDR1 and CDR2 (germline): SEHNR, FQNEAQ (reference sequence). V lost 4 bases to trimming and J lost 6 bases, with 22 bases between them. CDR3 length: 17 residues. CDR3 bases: TGTGCCAGCAGCTCTAGGCTGACTAGGTCAGGTAGCAATGAGCAGTTCTTC. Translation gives CASSSRLTRSGSNEQFF.

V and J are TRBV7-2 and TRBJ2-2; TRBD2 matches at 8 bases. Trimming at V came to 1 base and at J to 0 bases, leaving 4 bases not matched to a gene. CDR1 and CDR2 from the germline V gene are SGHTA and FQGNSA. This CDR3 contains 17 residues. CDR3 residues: CASSLDVGLANTGELFF. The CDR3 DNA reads TGTGCCAGCAGCTTAGATGTGGGACTAGCGAACACCGGGGAGCTGTTTTTT.

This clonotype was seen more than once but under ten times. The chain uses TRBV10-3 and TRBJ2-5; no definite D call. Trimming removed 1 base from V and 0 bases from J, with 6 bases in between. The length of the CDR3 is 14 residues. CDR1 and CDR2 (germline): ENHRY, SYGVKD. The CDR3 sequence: CAISEWADQETQYF. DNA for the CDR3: TGTGCCATCAGTGAGTGGGCAGACCAAGAGACCCAGTACTTC.

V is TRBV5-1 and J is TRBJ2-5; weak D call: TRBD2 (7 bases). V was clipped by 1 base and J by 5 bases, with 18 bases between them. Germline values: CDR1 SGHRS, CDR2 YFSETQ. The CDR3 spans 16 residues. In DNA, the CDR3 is TGCGCCAGCAGCTTGATCCCGGGGGGCGCAGGGGAGACCCAGTACTTC. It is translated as CASSLIPGGAGETQYF.